This T cell receptor (beta chain) was sequenced during a study of T cells after yellow fever vaccination. CDR3 length: 14 residues. Trimming removed 6 bases from V and 11 bases from J, with 19 bases in between. Germline CDR1 and CDR2: SNHLY and FYNNEI. 5'RACE template switching produced TCR cDNA carrying a universal primer site and UMIs. From the 5' RACE reads, TCRdb called clonotypes with MiXCR, one entry per CDR3 protein. The table lists approximately 260,000 distinct CDR3 sequences, around 5.3% of them singletons. Study-level results: The secondary response was weaker, and its peak arrived faster, on day 5 versus 15. Some clonotypes were seen in both the CD4 and the CD8 compartments. These made up a small share and likely arose from convergent recombination. Most clones from primary vaccination were detected again post-booster (roughly 96% CD4, more than 85% CD8).

In its sample, this clonotype was seen many times. Its antigen is not identified. Sequencing used CD4+ T cells sorted from PBMCs, obtained on the day of the yellow fever booster vaccination. V usage is TRBV2 and J usage is TRBJ1-4, with TRBD1 as a possible D gene (5 bases). The receptor comes from a man aged 18 to 29 who received the YFV17D yellow fever vaccine. CDR3 nucleotide sequence: TGTGCCAGCAGGTCGGGGGGAGCCGCAGGGAAACTGTTTTTT. Its translation: CASRSGGAAGKLFF.